The 20 T cell receptor beta chains listed next were all sequenced from one sample in a study of brain T cells in children with intractable seizures. Regarding time point: blood from clinic visit 5 months post-surgery; TSC patient then seizure free. Clones were read by immunoSEQ multiplex PCR, and TCRdb kept only the in-frame ones, dropping some. The sample holds a few hundred thousand clones, approximately 93% seen once. The specimen was peripheral blood, collected more than 4 months after surgery. The receptors come from a boy younger than two with tuberous sclerosis and intractable seizures.

This clone was detected once. V gene TRBV20-1 combines with J gene TRBJ2-7, with 7 positions matching TRBD2. Unmatched junction bases numbered 14, after V lost 3 bases and J lost 3 bases. The CDR3 contains 16 residues. Germline assignment: CDR1 DFQATT and CDR2 SNEGSKA (reference sequence). CDR3 in DNA: TGCAGTGCTAGTGTAGCGGGCACACTGGGGCTCTACGAGCAGTACTTC. It is translated as CSASVAGTLGLYEQYF.

The chain combines TRBV7-8 with TRBJ2-7; TRBD1 matches 8 bases. The length of the CDR3 is 18 residues. CDR1 and CDR2 from the germline V gene are SGHVS and FQNEAQ. The ends lost 1 base at V and 7 bases at J; junction bases unmatched: 18. CDR3 DNA: TGTGCCAGCAGCTTAGTCGGTCGGCAGGGGGCCTCCTTGGGAGAGCAGTACTTC. It yields the protein CASSLVGRQGASLGEQYF.

CDR3 sequence (DNA): TGTGCCAGCAGCTTAGTTTCGGGCCAAGGCACTGAAGCTTTCTTT. Translating gives CASSLVSGQGTEAFF. The rearrangement uses TRBV7-6 and TRBJ1-1; no reliable D call. Germline loops: CDR1 SGHVS, CDR2 FNYEAQ. The CDR3 is 15 amino acids. The V end was cut by 1 base, the J end by 4 bases, with 13 bases between.

The chain couples TRBV6-5 to TRBJ1-1, with D possibly TRBD1 on 6 matching bases. V lost 10 bases and J 7 bases, leaving 19 bases between the germline ends. The V gene's germline CDR1 is MNHEY and CDR2 SVGAGI. The CDR3 is 13 amino acids. CDR3 amino acids: CATIWGGAGEAFF. CDR3 bases: TGTGCCACAATCTGGGGGGGGGCTGGTGAAGCTTTCTTT.

The chain uses TRBV30 and TRBJ2-1; weak D call: TRBD2 (5 bases). V lost 0 bases and J 8 bases, leaving 14 bases between the germline ends. Germline V CDR1 and CDR2: GTSNPN, SVGIG (reference sequence). The CDR3 is made up of 14 amino acids. CDR3 protein: CAWSVGFTGYEQFF. The DNA of the CDR3 is TGTGCCTGGAGTGTTGGTTTCACGGGATATGAGCAGTTCTTC.

The V and J genes are TRBV28 and TRBJ2-5; TRBD1 agrees at 7 bases. In germline, CDR1 is MDHEN, CDR2 SYDVKM. The CDR3 runs to 13 residues. Trimming took 8 bases from V and 5 from J; bases not matched to a gene: 8. CDR3 protein: CASGTGVRETQYF. The CDR3 bases are TGTGCCAGCGGAACAGGGGTTCGGGAGACCCAGTACTTC.

The V gene is TRBV30, the J gene TRBJ2-1; 9 nucleotides align to TRBD2. The trim removed 3 bases at V and 12 bases at J, leaving 9 bases unmatched. Germline assignment: CDR1 GTSNPN and CDR2 SVGIG (reference sequence). The CDR3 has 13 amino acids. The chain's CDR3 is CAWRVSSGGWQFF. The CDR3 DNA reads TGTGCCTGGAGAGTAAGTAGCGGGGGATGGCAGTTCTTC.

The rearrangement joins TRBV7-9 to TRBJ2-3; D is undetermined. The CDR3 extends over 13 amino acids. Germline V lookup: CDR1 SEHNR, CDR2 FQNEAQ (reference sequence). Trimming cost V 2 bases and J 2 bases, with 5 bases left between them. In nucleotides, the CDR3 is TGTGCCAGCAGCTTACCCCCCACAGATACGCAGTATTTT. Translation: CASSLPPTDTQYF.

The V call is TRBV7-3, the J call TRBJ2-3, with a weak D call TRBD2 (6 bases). Germline lookup yields CDR1 SGHTA and CDR2 FQGTGA. V lost 1 base, J lost 1 base, and 9 bases lay in between. This CDR3 has 15 residues. This chain's CDR3 is CASSLRPGGTDTQYF. The CDR3 DNA reads as TGTGCCAGCAGCTTAAGGCCGGGGGGCACAGATACGCAGTATTTT.

The chain employs TRBV7-9 and TRBJ2-1; tentative D call: TRBD2 (5 bases). Germline-derived CDR1 and CDR2 are SEHNR and FQNEAQ (reference sequence). V was shortened by 3 bases and J by 9 bases, with 12 bases between the two germline ends. The CDR3 loop spans 13 amino acids. The CDR3 protein is CASSFLAGGEQFF. CDR3 sequence (DNA): TGTGCCAGCAGCTTCCTCGCGGGTGGTGAGCAGTTCTTC.

This sequence joins TRBV6-5 and TRBJ2-3, with D possibly being TRBD2 (5 bases). The germline V gene encodes CDR1 MNHEY and CDR2 SVGAGI. The V end was cut by 6 bases, the J end by 0 bases, with 13 bases between. The CDR3 is made up of 15 amino acids. CDR3 bases: TGTGCCAGCAGGGGAGACCTTGCTAGCACAGATACGCAGTATTTT. Translated, it gives CASRGDLASTDTQYF.

The chain employs TRBV2 and TRBJ2-7, with 7 nucleotides matching TRBD2. The V segment lost 7 bases and the J segment 0 bases; nucleotides outside the gene matches: 3. This CDR3 is built from 13 residues. The germline V gene has CDR1 SNHLY and CDR2 FYNNEI. The CDR3 DNA follows: TGTGCCAGCAACGGGGGGAGCTCCTACGAGCAGTACTTC. Its protein is CASNGGSSYEQYF.

The V gene is TRBV24-1, the J gene TRBJ2-1; D gene unclear. Germline CDR1 reads KGHDR; CDR2 reads SFDVKD. Trimming pared 7 bases from V and 0 bases from J, leaving 6 bases between. This CDR3 is built from 13 residues. In nucleotides, the CDR3 is TGTGCCACCAGCGGACGCTCCTACAATGAGCAGTTCTTC. The encoded protein is CATSGRSYNEQFF.

The rearrangement uses TRBV4-1 and TRBJ2-1; D uncertain. Germline V lookup: CDR1 MGHRA, CDR2 YSYEKL. The CDR3 runs to 15 residues. The V and J ends lost 6 bases and 5 bases respectively, with 17 bases between them. The CDR3 bases are TGCGCCAGCAGACCGGATATTAGCAATCACAATGAGCAGTTCTTC. Its translation: CASRPDISNHNEQFF.

V is TRBV20-1 and J is TRBJ2-1; a weak D match, TRBD2 (6 bases). Germline loops: CDR1 DFQATT, CDR2 SNEGSKA (reference sequence). The CDR3 is 10 amino acids. As DNA, the CDR3 is TGCGGAGCGGGTCTCAATGAGCAGTTCTTC. It translates to CGAGLNEQFF.

The CDR3, as DNA: TGCAGCGCTATGGACAGGGGAAAGGATACGCAGTATTTT. It encodes CSAMDRGKDTQYF. The chain is built from TRBV29-1 and TRBJ2-3; 9 nucleotides agree with TRBD1. The CDR3 is 13 amino acids. V shed 7 bases, J shed 6 bases, and the junction held 8 bases outside the gene matches. Germline assignment: CDR1 SQVTM and CDR2 ANQGSEA.

The chain uses TRBV5-8 and TRBJ1-5, with 8 bases that match TRBD1. Per the germline V gene, CDR1 is SGHTS and CDR2 is YDEGEE. This CDR3 has 16 residues. V trimming: 1 base; J trimming: 7 bases; junction bases outside the gene matches: 10. The chain's CDR3 is CASSLTYGTGEQPQHF. CDR3 coding DNA: TGTGCCAGCAGCTTGACCTATGGGACAGGCGAGCAGCCCCAGCATTTT.

This clone was observed a single time. The CDR3 loop reads CASSLESLWETQYF. CDR3 nucleotides: TGCGCCAGCAGCTTGGAGTCCTTATGGGAGACCCAGTACTTC. The V gene is TRBV5-1, the J gene TRBJ2-5; D unresolved. V gave up 0 bases and J gave up 5 bases, with 11 bases separating them. The CDR3 has 14 residues. The germline CDR1 and CDR2 sequences are SGHRS and YFSETQ.

The V and J genes are TRBV7-8 and TRBJ1-4, with D possibly TRBD1 on 5 matching bases. Trimming took 1 base from V and 8 from J, leaving 11 bases between them. CDR1 and CDR2 (germline): SGHVS, FQNEAQ. The CDR3 spans 14 residues. The CDR3 bases are TGTGCCAGCAGCTTAGTGGGGGTAGGGGAAAAACTGTTTTTT. Its protein product is CASSLVGVGEKLFF.

The rearrangement joins TRBV4-1 to TRBJ1-1, with D maybe TRBD1 (5 bases). Trimming took 1 base from V and 7 from J, leaving 13 bases between them. Germline assignment: CDR1 MGHRA and CDR2 YSYEKL. The CDR3 has 14 residues. CDR3 nucleotide sequence: TGCGCCAGCAGCCAAGTCCCAAGGGGTGGTGAAGCTTTCTTT. It specifies CASSQVPRGGEAFF.